The present T cell receptor (beta chain) was sequenced within a study of T cell responses to AZD1222 COVID-19 vaccine. Study-wide findings and caveats: Most donors were white British, females outnumbered males, and clonal diversity was possibly underestimated.

CDR3 length: 11 residues. Trimming shortened V by 10 bases and J by 4 bases, and 10 bases separated the two germline ends. Germline CDR1 and CDR2: LNHDA and SQIVND (reference sequence). Concerning this clone: As yet, its antigen is unknown.

Measured with immunoSEQ multiplex PCR; TCRdb has only the in-frame clones, and not every one. The table shows just over 15,000 clones, with roughly 90% occurring only once. The material sequenced was peripheral blood, taken 28 days after the second AZD1222 dose. V gene TRBV19 combines with J gene TRBJ2-5; a weak D match, TRBD2 (6 bases). This clonotype was sampled from an adult who received the AZD1222 COVID-19 vaccine. The CDR3 sequence is CATRLGETQYF. As DNA, the CDR3 is TGTGCCACCCGACTAGGAGAGACCCAGTACTTC. Supplemented by reference TRBV19 and TRBJ2-5, the full variable domain reads DGGITQSPKYLFRKEGQNVTLSCEQNLNHDAMYWYRQDPGQGLRLIYYSQIVNDFQKGDIAEGYSVSREKKESFPLTVTSAQKNPTAFYLCATRLGETQYFGPGTRLLVL.